This T cell receptor beta chain is drawn from a study of cytomegalovirus exposure and HLA in healthy donors. Study-wide results and caveats: Some V segments could not be told apart, so they were left out, TRBV6-2 and TRBV6-3 among them. Associated with cytomegalovirus, according to the listing, were some 180 TCR beta chains.

The V end was cut by 5 bases, the J end by 3 bases, with 10 bases between. CDR1 is SGHTA, CDR2 FQGTGA, per germline. CDR3 length: 13 residues. The PCR ran on 60 Vbeta and 13 Jbeta primers. Some clones are missing from TCRdb's copy, which holds only in-frame ones; the method was immunoSEQ multiplex PCR. The sample has 84,000 or so clones, around 85% seen once. Comment on this clone: What it binds is unknown.

This TCR derives from a man aged 25 to 40 in good health and CMV-seronegative. The sequenced material came from PBMCs. V and J are TRBV7-3 and TRBJ1-1; D unclear. The CDR3 is CASSREEDTEAFF. The CDR3 coding sequence is TGTGCCAGCAGCCGAGAGGAAGACACTGAAGCTTTCTTT.